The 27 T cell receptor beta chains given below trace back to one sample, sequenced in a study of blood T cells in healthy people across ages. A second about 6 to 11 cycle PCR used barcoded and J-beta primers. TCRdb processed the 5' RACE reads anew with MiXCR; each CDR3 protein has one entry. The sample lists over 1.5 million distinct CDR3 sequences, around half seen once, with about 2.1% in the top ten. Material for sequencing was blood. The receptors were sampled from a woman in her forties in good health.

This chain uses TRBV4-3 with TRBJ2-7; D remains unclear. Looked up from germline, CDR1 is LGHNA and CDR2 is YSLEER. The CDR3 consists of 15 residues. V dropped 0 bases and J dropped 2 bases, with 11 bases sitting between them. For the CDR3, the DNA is TGCGCCAGCAGCCAAGATCTAGGATCGCCCTACGAGCAGTACTTC. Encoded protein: CASSQDLGSPYEQYF.

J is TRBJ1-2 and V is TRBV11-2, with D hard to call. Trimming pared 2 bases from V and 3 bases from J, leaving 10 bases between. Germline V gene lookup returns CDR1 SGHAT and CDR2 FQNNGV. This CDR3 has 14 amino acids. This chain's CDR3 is CASSLSDTYYGYTF. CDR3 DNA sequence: TGTGCCAGCAGCTTATCCGACACATACTATGGCTACACCTTC.

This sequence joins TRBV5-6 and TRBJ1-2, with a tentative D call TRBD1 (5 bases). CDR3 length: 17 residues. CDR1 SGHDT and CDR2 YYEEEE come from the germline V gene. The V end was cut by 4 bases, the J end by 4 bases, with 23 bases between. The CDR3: CASSPRRSDSQPYGYTF. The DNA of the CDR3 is TGTGCCAGCAGCCCCAGGCGGAGCGACAGTCAACCCTATGGCTACACCTTC. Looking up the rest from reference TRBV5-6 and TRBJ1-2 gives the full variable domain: DAGVTQSPTHLIKTRGQQVTLRCSPKSGHDTVSWYQQALGQGPQFIFQYYEEEERQRGNFPDRFSGHQFPNYSSELNVNALLLGDSALYLCASSPRRSDSQPYGYTFGSGTRLTVV.

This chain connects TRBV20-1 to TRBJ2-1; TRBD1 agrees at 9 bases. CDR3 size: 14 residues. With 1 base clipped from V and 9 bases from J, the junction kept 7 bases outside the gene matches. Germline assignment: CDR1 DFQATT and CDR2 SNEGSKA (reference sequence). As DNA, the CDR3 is TGCAGTGCTAGAGCAACAGGGGGCGGATTTGAGCAGTTCTTC. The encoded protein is CSARATGGGFEQFF.

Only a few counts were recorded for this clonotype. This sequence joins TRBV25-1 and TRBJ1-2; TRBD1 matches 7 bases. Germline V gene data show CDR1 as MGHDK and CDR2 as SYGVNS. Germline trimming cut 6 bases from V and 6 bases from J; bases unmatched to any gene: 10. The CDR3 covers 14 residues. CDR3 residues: CASRKQGWEDGYTF. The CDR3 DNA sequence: TGTGCCAGCAGGAAACAGGGGTGGGAGGATGGCTACACCTTC.

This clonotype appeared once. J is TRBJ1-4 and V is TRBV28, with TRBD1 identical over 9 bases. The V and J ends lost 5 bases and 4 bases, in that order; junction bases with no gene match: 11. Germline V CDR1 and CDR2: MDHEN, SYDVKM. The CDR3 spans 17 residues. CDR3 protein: CASSPHLPTGGNEKLFF. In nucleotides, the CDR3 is TGTGCCAGCAGTCCTCATCTCCCGACAGGGGGTAATGAAAAACTGTTTTTT.

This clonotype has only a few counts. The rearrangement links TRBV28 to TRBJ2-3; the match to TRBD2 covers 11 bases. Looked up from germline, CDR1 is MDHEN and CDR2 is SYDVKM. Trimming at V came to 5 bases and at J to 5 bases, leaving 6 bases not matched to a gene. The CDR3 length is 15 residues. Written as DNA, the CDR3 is TGTGCCAGCAGTCCGACTAGCGGGGCCGTAGATACGCAGTATTTT. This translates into CASSPTSGAVDTQYF.

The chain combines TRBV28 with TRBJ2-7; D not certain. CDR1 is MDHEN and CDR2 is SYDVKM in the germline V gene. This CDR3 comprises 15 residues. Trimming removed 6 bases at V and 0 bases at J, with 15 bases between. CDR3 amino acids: CASSPIAESSYEQYF. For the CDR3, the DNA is TGTGCCAGCAGCCCCATTGCGGAGAGCTCCTACGAGCAGTACTTC.

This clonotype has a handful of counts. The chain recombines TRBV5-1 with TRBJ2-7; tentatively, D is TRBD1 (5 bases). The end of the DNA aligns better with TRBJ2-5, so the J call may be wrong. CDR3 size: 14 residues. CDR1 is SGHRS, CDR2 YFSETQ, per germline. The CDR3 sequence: CASSDQGASGTQYF. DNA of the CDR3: TGCGCCAGCAGCGATCAAGGGGCCTCAGGGACCCAGTACTTC.

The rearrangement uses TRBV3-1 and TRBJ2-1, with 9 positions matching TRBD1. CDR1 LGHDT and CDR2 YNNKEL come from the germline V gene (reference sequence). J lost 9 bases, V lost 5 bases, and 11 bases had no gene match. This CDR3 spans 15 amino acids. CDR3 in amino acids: CASSEPGQGQGEQFF. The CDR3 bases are TGTGCCAGCAGCGAGCCGGGACAGGGTCAGGGTGAGCAGTTCTTC.

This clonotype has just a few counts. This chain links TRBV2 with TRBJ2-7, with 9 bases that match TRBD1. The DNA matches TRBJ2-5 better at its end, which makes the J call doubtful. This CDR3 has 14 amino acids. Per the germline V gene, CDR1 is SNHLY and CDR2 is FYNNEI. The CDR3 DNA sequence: TGTGCCAGCAGTGGGACAGGGGTTTCAGAGACCCAGTACTTC. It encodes CASSGTGVSETQYF.

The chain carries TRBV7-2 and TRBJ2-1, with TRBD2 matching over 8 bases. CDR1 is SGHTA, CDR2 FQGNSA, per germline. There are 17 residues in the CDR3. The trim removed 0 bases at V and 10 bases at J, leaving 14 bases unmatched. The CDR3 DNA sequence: TGTGCCAGCAGCTTAGCGAAGACTAGCGTCCCTGCGGGGGAGCAGTTCTTC. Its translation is CASSLAKTSVPAGEQFF. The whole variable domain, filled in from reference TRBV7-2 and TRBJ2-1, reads GAGVSQSPSNKVTEKGKDVELRCDPISGHTALYWYRQSLGQGLEFLIYFQGNSAPDKSGLPSDRFSAERTGGSVSTLTIQRTQQEDSAVYLCASSLAKTSVPAGEQFFGPGTRLTVL.

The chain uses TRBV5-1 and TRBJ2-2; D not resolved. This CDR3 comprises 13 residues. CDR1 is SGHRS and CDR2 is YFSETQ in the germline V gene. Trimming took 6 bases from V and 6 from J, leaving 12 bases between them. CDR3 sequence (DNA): TGCGCCAGCACCACGAGTGGGCCCGGGGAGCTGTTTTTT. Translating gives CASTTSGPGELFF. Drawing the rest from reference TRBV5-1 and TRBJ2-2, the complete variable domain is KAGVTQTPRYLIKTRGQQVTLSCSPISGHRSVSWYQQTPGQGLQFLFEYFSETQRNKGNFPGRFSGRQFSNSRSEMNVSTLELGDSALYLCASTTSGPGELFFGEGSRLTVL.

CDR3 region: CASSLNLPGTEAFF. CDR3 nucleotide sequence: TGCGCCAGCAGCTTGAATCTTCCGGGCACTGAAGCTTTCTTT. The V and J genes are TRBV5-1 and TRBJ1-1; D unclear. The ends were cut back, 1 base at V and 4 bases at J, with 11 bases in the middle. The germline V gene encodes CDR1 SGHRS and CDR2 YFSETQ. CDR3 length: 14 residues.

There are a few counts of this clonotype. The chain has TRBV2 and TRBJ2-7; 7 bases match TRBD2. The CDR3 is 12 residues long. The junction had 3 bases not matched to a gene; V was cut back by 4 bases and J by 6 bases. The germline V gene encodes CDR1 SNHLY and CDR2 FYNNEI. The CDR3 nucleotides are TGTGCCAGCAGTGGGGGAGGGACCGAGCAGTACTTC. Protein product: CASSGGGTEQYF.

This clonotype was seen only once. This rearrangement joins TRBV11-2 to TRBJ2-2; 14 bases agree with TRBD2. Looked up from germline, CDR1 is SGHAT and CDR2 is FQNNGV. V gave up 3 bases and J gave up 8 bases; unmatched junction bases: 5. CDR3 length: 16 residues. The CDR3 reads CASSLGTSGGEGELFF. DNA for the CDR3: TGTGCCAGCAGCTTGGGGACTAGCGGGGGTGAGGGGGAGCTGTTTTTT.

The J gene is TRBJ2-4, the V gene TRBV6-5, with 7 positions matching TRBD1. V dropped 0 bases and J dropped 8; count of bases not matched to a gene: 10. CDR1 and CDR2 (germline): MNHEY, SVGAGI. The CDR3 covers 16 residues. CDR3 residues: CASSYSGNRGADIQYF. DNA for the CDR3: TGTGCCAGCAGTTACTCGGGGAACAGGGGCGCAGACATTCAGTACTTC.

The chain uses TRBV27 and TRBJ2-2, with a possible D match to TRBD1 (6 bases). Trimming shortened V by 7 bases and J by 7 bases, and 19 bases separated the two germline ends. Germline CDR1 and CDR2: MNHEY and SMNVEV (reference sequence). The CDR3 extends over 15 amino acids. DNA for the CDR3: TGTGCCAGCACCCTGCAACAGGGTTGGGGCGGGGAGCTGTTTTTT. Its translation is CASTLQQGWGGELFF.

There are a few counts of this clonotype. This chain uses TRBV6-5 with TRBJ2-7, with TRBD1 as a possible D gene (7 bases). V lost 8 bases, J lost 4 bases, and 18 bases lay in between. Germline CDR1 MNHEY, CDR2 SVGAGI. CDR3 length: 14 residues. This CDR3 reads CASGGRQGRYEQYF. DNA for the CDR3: TGTGCCAGCGGGGGGCGACAGGGTCGGTACGAGCAGTACTTC.

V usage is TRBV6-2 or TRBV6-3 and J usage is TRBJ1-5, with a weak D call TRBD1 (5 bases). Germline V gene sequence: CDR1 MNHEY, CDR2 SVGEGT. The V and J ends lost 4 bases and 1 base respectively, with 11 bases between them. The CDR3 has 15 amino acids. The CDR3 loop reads CASSSLGTSNQPQHF. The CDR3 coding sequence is TGTGCCAGCAGTTCGTTAGGGACCAGCAATCAGCCCCAGCATTTT.

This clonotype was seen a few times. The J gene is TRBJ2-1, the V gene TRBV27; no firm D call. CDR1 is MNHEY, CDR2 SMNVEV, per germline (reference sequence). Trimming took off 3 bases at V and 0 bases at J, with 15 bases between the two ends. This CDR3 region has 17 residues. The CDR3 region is CASSFRKVASSYNEQFF. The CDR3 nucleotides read TGTGCCAGCAGTTTTCGGAAGGTCGCAAGCTCCTACAATGAGCAGTTCTTC.

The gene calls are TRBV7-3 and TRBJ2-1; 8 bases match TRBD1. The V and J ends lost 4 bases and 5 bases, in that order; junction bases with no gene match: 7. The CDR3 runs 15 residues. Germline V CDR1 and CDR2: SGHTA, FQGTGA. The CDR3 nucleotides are TGTGCCAGCAGCTACACAGGGGGTTTAAACAATGAGCAGTTCTTC. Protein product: CASSYTGGLNNEQFF.

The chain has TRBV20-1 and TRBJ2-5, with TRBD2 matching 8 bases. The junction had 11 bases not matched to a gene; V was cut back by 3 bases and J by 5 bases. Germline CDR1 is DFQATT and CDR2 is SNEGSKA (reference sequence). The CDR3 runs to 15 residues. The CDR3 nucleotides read TGCAGTGCTAGTCGTCCGGGCGGGGGGACGGAGACCCAGTACTTC. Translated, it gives CSASRPGGGTETQYF.

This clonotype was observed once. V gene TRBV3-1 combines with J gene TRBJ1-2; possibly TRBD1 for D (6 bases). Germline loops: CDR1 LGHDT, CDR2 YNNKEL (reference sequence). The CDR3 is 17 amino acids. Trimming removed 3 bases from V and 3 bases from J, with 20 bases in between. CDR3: CASSQNLPRGRDYGYTF. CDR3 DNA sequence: TGTGCCAGCAGCCAGAACCTGCCCAGGGGTAGGGACTATGGCTACACCTTC.

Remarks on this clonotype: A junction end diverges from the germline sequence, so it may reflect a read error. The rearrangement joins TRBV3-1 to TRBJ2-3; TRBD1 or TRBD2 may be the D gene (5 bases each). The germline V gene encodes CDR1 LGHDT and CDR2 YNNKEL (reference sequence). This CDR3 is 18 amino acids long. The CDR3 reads CASGQRGIGQVGTDTQYF. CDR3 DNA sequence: TGTGCCAGCGGCCAGAGGGGCATCGGCCAGGTTGGCACAGATACGCAGTATTTT.

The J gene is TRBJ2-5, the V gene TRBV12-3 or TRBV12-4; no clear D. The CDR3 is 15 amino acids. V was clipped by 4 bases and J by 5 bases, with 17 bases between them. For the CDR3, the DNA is TGTGCCAGCAGTTCTCGGGCCCCAAAATTGGAGACCCAGTACTTC. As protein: CASSSRAPKLETQYF.

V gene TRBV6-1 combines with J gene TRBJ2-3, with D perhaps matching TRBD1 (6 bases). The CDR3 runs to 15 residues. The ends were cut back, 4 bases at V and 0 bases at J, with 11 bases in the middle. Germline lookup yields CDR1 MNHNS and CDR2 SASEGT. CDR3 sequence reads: CASSAQGLSTDTQYF. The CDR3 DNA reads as TGTGCCAGCAGTGCACAGGGTCTTAGCACAGATACGCAGTATTTT.